This T cell receptor beta chain stems from a study of T cell changes during pregnancy in multiple sclerosis (dated by TCRdb to about 2019). About the full investigation: Changes in the T cell repertoire over the course of pregnancy were examined in this study in women with multiple sclerosis.

As concerns this clone: What this receptor recognizes is not known. The sample holds no much larger clone one base away, and base qualities are not on file.

The CDR3 spans 15 residues, from the cysteine through the phenylalanine. Just the 45-base CDR3 DNA is kept, in frame starting at base 1. The CDR1 and CDR2 encoded by the germline V gene are MDHEN and SYDVKM. The V end loses 5 bases and the J end loses 7 bases, and a stretch of 20 bases separates them. Libraries were prepared through the immunoSEQ multiplex PCR assay. TCRdb mirrors the immuneACCESS table, restricted to in-frame sequences. Some clones are absent from its copies; in checked studies, under half trace to an unresolved V gene, and the reason for the others is unknown. A total of 75,000 to 100,000 clones appear in this sample, about 90% of them only once. Of the sample, roughly 2% is held by the ten largest clones.

The sequence joins TRBV28 to TRBJ1-2; the D gene remains uncertain. This receptor was taken from a female donor in good health, enrolled as a control in a pregnancy study. Sequenced material: peripheral blood, taken after pregnancy. CDR3 sequence: CASSTGLDLFVGYTF. At the DNA level, the sequence is TGTGCCAGCAGTACCGGACTAGACCTTTTTGTTGGCTACACCTTC.